Listed here are 23 T cell receptor beta chains from one sample, sequenced in a study of CD8+ T cells in alopecia areata. The treatment denotes: oral pan-JAK inhibitor, 5-10 mg twice daily. Extraction of RNA preceded its reverse transcription into cDNA, which served as the sequencing template. Profiled with immunoSEQ multiplex PCR; TCRdb holds only in-frame clones, not every one. The sample has around 270,000 clones; roughly 50% are singletons. The material was CD4+ T cells sorted from blood, obtained at week 24, from a patient treated with tofacitinib. All receptors derive from a human donor with alopecia areata.

V usage is TRBV7-8 and J usage is TRBJ2-4, with D perhaps given as TRBD1 or TRBD2 (6 bases each). The CDR3 spans 14 residues. Germline V gene sequence: CDR1 SGHVS, CDR2 FQNEAQ. Trimming left V 0 bases short and J 8 bases short, with 11 bases between. CDR3 coding DNA: TGTGCCAGCAGCTTAGCGGGGGGCCCTGACATTCAGTACTTC. Translating it yields CASSLAGGPDIQYF.

V usage is TRBV20-1 and J usage is TRBJ1-1, with D unclear. Trimming stripped 2 bases from V and 11 bases from J, with 9 bases between. The CDR3 spans 10 residues. The V gene's germline CDR1 is DFQATT and CDR2 SNEGSKA (reference sequence). The CDR3: CSARSQVAFF. Here the CDR3 DNA reads TGCAGTGCTAGAAGTCAGGTTGCTTTCTTT.

The chain joins TRBV5-1 to TRBJ2-5; D perhaps matches TRBD1 (6 bases). Germline lookup yields CDR1 SGHRS and CDR2 YFSETQ. The CDR3 consists of 15 residues. V lost 0 bases and J 5 bases, leaving 14 bases between the germline ends. The CDR3 DNA is TGCGCCAGCAGCTTGGAGGGACAATTCCGGGAGACCCAGTACTTC. Translated, it gives CASSLEGQFRETQYF.

V usage is TRBV7-9 and J usage is TRBJ2-7; D gene unclear. CDR1 and CDR2 from the germline V gene are SEHNR and FQNEAQ (reference sequence). The CDR3 is made up of 13 amino acids. V shed 1 base and J shed 2 bases, with 6 bases lying between them. CDR3 in DNA: TGTGCCAGCAGCTTAGACCAGGCCTACGAGCAGTACTTC. Translated: CASSLDQAYEQYF. Full variable domain (missing parts from reference TRBV7-9 and TRBJ2-7): DTGVSQNPRHKITKRGQNVTFRCDPISEHNRLYWYRQTLGQGPEFLTYFQNEAQLEKSRLLSDRFSAERPKGSFSTLEIQRTEQGDSAMYLCASSLDQAYEQYFGPGTRLTVT.

The chain carries TRBV30 and TRBJ1-2, with TRBD1 matching over 8 bases. Germline V gene data show CDR1 as GTSNPN and CDR2 as SVGIG (reference sequence). The CDR3 length is 14 residues. The V segment lost 2 bases and the J segment 4 bases; nucleotides outside the gene matches: 6. The CDR3 DNA follows: TGTGCCTGGAGTTTGACAGGGGACTTCTATGGCTACACCTTC. As protein: CAWSLTGDFYGYTF.

The chain uses TRBV27 and TRBJ2-7; D is possibly TRBD1 (6 bases). CDR3 length: 14 amino acids. Germline V gene sequence: CDR1 MNHEY, CDR2 SMNVEV (reference sequence). Trimming removed 2 bases at V and 2 bases at J, with 10 bases between. The CDR3: CASSLRQDTYEQYF. CDR3 sequence (DNA): TGTGCCAGCAGTTTAAGACAGGATACCTACGAGCAGTACTTC.

The chain joins TRBV9 to TRBJ2-5, with 7 bases that match TRBD2. CDR1 and CDR2 (germline): SGDLS, YYNGEE. There are 16 residues in the CDR3. Trimming cost V 3 bases and J 2 bases; bases outside gene matches: 10. CDR3 residues: CASSARRRGIQETQYF. The CDR3 bases are TGTGCCAGCAGCGCCCGACGGCGGGGGATACAAGAGACCCAGTACTTC.

V usage is TRBV10-3 and J usage is TRBJ2-7, with TRBD2 matching over 7 bases. The germline V gene has CDR1 ENHRY and CDR2 SYGVKD. The CDR3 is 14 residues long. J lost 2 bases, V lost 5 bases, and 6 bases had no gene match. CDR3 region: CAISMTSTAYEQYF. The CDR3 nucleotides read TGTGCCATCAGTATGACTAGCACGGCCTACGAGCAGTACTTC.

The gene calls are TRBV7-2 and TRBJ1-4; 7 bases agree with TRBD1. There are 15 residues in the CDR3. Germline V gene data show CDR1 as SGHTA and CDR2 as FQGNSA. The junction had 4 bases not matched to a gene; V was cut back by 2 bases and J by 4 bases. The CDR3 reads CASSLRTGLNEKLFF. Written as DNA, the CDR3 is TGTGCCAGCAGCTTACGGACAGGACTTAATGAAAAACTGTTTTTT.

This rearrangement joins TRBV14 to TRBJ2-7; 9 nucleotides align to TRBD1. Germline CDR1 and CDR2: SGHDN and FVKESK. The CDR3 contains 13 residues. V was clipped by 4 bases and J by 3 bases; unmatched bases: 1. CDR3 amino acids: CASSRDRVYEQYF. The DNA for the CDR3 is TGTGCCAGCAGCCGGGACAGGGTCTACGAGCAGTACTTC.

CDR3 residues: CASGPETYEQYF. The CDR3 nucleotides read TGTGCCAGCGGTCCGGAGACCTACGAGCAGTACTTC. This chain connects TRBV6-6 to TRBJ2-7, with no clear D. Germline-derived CDR1 and CDR2 are MNHNY and SVGAGI (reference sequence). V lost 8 bases, J lost 2 bases, and 10 bases lay in between. There are 12 residues in the CDR3.

CDR3 sequence reads: CAWSNRDGQPQHF. CDR3 DNA: TGTGCCTGGTCCAACAGGGACGGTCAGCCCCAGCATTTT. The gene calls are TRBV30 and TRBJ1-5; D possibly corresponds to TRBD1 (6 bases). V was shortened by 5 bases and J by 6 bases, with 14 bases between the two germline ends. CDR1 is GTSNPN and CDR2 is SVGIG in the germline V gene (reference sequence). The CDR3 is made up of 13 amino acids.

This clone was observed once. The J gene is TRBJ2-4, the V gene TRBV6-5; 9 bases line up with TRBD1. V was clipped by 8 bases and J by 2 bases; unmatched bases: 7. The CDR3 runs 15 residues. In germline, CDR1 is MNHEY, CDR2 SVGAGI. CDR3 nucleotide sequence: TGTGCCAGCCGAGGGGGACAGGGTTCCAAAAACATTCAGTACTTC. As protein: CASRGGQGSKNIQYF.

V and J are TRBV4-1 and TRBJ2-1, with 8 nucleotides matching TRBD2. Germline V gene lookup returns CDR1 MGHRA and CDR2 YSYEKL. The CDR3 length is 19 residues. J gave up 0 bases and V 5 bases, and 15 bases lay outside the gene matches. The CDR3 reads CASSSTVGGGQLSYNEQFF. CDR3 bases: TGCGCCAGCAGCTCCACTGTGGGCGGGGGGCAACTCTCCTACAATGAGCAGTTCTTC.

The V and J genes are TRBV6-5 and TRBJ1-2; weak D call: TRBD1 (5 bases). Germline CDR1 and CDR2: MNHEY and SVGAGI. V dropped 2 bases and J dropped 4 bases, with 11 bases sitting between them. The CDR3 extends over 14 amino acids. Here the CDR3 reads CASSYDGHSYGYTF. In DNA form, the CDR3 reads TGTGCCAGCAGTTACGATGGACATAGCTATGGCTACACCTTC.

This clone has only one observation. The J gene is TRBJ1-5, the V gene TRBV4-1; possibly TRBD1 for D (6 bases). CDR1 MGHRA and CDR2 YSYEKL come from the germline V gene. The CDR3 sequence is 17 residues long. V lost 1 base to trimming and J lost 4 bases, with 17 bases between them. In DNA, the CDR3 is TGCGCCAGCAGCCAAGGGTCGCAGGGGATAAAGAATCAGCCCCAGCATTTT. It encodes CASSQGSQGIKNQPQHF.

The V call is TRBV7-7, the J call TRBJ2-5, with TRBD2 identical over 12 bases. CDR1 and CDR2 from the germline V gene are SSHAT and FNYEAQ (reference sequence). This CDR3 has 14 amino acids. DNA of the CDR3: TGTGCTAGCGGGCTAGCGGGGGGGACCGAGACCCAGTACTTC. It codes for CASGLAGGTETQYF.

The chain carries TRBV27 and TRBJ1-2, with D uncertain. The germline gives CDR1 MNHEY, CDR2 SMNVEV (reference sequence). The CDR3 is made up of 14 amino acids. Trimming left V 0 bases short and J 6 bases short, with 11 bases between. The CDR3 loop reads CASSLSGSRNGYTF. The DNA of the CDR3 is TGTGCCAGCAGTTTATCGGGGTCCAGGAATGGCTACACCTTC.

This chain connects TRBV27 to TRBJ2-2, with D perhaps matching TRBD1 or TRBD2 (5 bases each). The CDR3 covers 15 residues. Trimming stripped 6 bases from V and 5 bases from J, with 16 bases between. Germline V CDR1 and CDR2: MNHEY, SMNVEV (reference sequence). In DNA, the CDR3 is TGTGCCAGCAGCTCTCCGGGACGCAAGACCGGGGAGCTGTTTTTT. The encoded protein is CASSSPGRKTGELFF.

The table lists this clone with a few counts. This chain links TRBV30 with TRBJ2-5; D uncertain. The germline V gene encodes CDR1 GTSNPN and CDR2 SVGIG (reference sequence). The CDR3 extends over 10 amino acids. Between the trimmed V and J ends, which lost 5 bases and 5 bases, there was a span of 6 bases. The CDR3 here is CAWGSETQYF. CDR3 bases: TGTGCCTGGGGATCGGAGACCCAGTACTTC.

This clone has more than one count but fewer than ten. The chain is built from TRBV7-3 and TRBJ1-2, with 8 bases lining up with TRBD1. The V segment lost 2 bases and the J segment 7 bases; nucleotides outside the gene matches: 9. The germline gives CDR1 SGHTA, CDR2 FQGTGA. The CDR3 has 15 residues. The CDR3: CASSLWPTGESGYTF. As DNA, the CDR3 is TGTGCCAGCAGCTTATGGCCGACAGGGGAGAGTGGCTACACCTTC.

This chain uses TRBV4-1 with TRBJ2-7; 9 bases are shared with TRBD1. The CDR3 runs 15 residues. The germline CDR1 and CDR2 sequences are MGHRA and YSYEKL. V shed 1 base and J 4 bases; nucleotides not matched to a gene: 5. The CDR3 here is CASSQGQGGPYEQYF. The CDR3 region has the DNA TGCGCCAGCAGCCAAGGACAGGGGGGACCATACGAGCAGTACTTC.

The table lists this clone with a few counts. The chain joins TRBV4-1 to TRBJ1-1; D call uncertain. V was trimmed by 0 bases and J by 10 bases, leaving 12 bases between them. Per germline, CDR1 MGHRA and CDR2 YSYEKL. The length of the CDR3 is 13 residues. This chain's CDR3 is CASSQDGSGRAFF. The CDR3, as DNA: TGCGCCAGCAGCCAAGATGGGTCCGGGAGAGCTTTCTTT.